This T cell receptor beta chain was obtained from a study of CD8 T cells in ankylosing spondylitis. The germline CDR1 and CDR2 sequences are SGHRS and YFSETQ. The CDR3 runs 15 residues. V lost 4 bases to trimming and J lost 4 bases, with 12 bases between them. There are a few counts of this clonotype. Each CDR3 protein gets one entry after TCRdb re-called the 5' RACE reads with MiXCR. The top ten hold 0.5% to 0.65% of the sample, which has some 250,000 distinct CDR3 sequences, roughly a quarter seen once. The sequence derives from a male donor with ankylosing spondylitis or in good health (not recorded which). The sample consisted of blood, either unsorted or a sorted T cell fraction (not recorded which). The rearrangement uses TRBV5-1 and TRBJ2-6; D is perhaps TRBD1 (6 bases). The CDR3 loop is CASSPTGQGANVLTF. CDR3 DNA: TGCGCCAGCAGCCCCACAGGGCAAGGGGCCAACGTCCTGACTTTC.